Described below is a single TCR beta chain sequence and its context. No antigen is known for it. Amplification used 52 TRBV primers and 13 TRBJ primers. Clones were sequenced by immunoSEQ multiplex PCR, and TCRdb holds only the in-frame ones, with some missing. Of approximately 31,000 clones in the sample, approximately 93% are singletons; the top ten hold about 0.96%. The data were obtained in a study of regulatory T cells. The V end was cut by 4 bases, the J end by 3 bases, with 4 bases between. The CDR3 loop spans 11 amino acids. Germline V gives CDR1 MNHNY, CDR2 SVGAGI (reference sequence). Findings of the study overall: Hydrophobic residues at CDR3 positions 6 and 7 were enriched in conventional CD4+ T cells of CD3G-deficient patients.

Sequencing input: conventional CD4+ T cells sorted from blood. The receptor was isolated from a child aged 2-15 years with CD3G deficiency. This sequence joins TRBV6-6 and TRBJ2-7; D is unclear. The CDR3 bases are TGTGCCAGCAGTTCCCTCTACGAGCAGTACTTC. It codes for CASSSLYEQYF.